Listed below are T cell receptor beta chains from one sample, sequenced in a study of cytomegalovirus exposure and HLA in healthy donors. The assay was immunoSEQ multiplex PCR, and TCRdb's table has in-frame clones only and misses some. The sample has under 150,000 clones, approximately 87% seen once. Material: PBMCs. The source of these receptors is a man aged 35-49 years in good health and CMV-seronegative. The conserved cysteine and the conserved F or W are not part of the CDR3 here. A D gene is named only where the DNA matches it firmly.

cdr3_aa d_call j_call v_call
ASSLVPGQTYEQY TRBD1 TRBJ2-7 TRBV7-2
ASSQDPGGEQY TRBD2 TRBJ2-7 TRBV4-3
ASSNQGDSYEQY TRBD1 TRBJ2-7 TRBV6-1
ASSPYTGELF NA TRBJ2-2 TRBV11-2
ASSGGDHTGELF TRBD2 TRBJ2-2 TRBV6-1
ASSIAGFVEQY NA NA TRBV19
ASSFDGTGTSLNEQF TRBD2 TRBJ2-1 TRBV5-8
ASNPDSYSPLH NA TRBJ1-6 TRBV5-8
ASSVTQGIGTYEQY TRBD1 TRBJ2-7 TRBV5-1
ASSEYRTGAHQETQY TRBD1 TRBJ2-5 TRBV25-1
ASSQDGGVNGYT NA TRBJ1-2 TRBV4-1
ASSQDLESHYEQY NA TRBJ2-7 TRBV4-2
ASSQAGENEQF TRBD2 TRBJ2-1 TRBV11-3
ASRGLATDTQY TRBD2 TRBJ2-3 TRBV2
ASSLTAGTYEQY NA TRBJ2-7 TRBV7-9
ASSDILGELF NA TRBJ2-2 TRBV6-4
ASSPGTSGRVGELF TRBD2 TRBJ2-2 TRBV9
ASSGAPTSAYNEQF TRBD2 TRBJ2-1 TRBV9
ASSPPGGLEAF NA TRBJ1-1 TRBV7-9
ASSLASGRAGSEQF TRBD2 TRBJ2-1 TRBV5-4
ASSLDLNTGELF NA TRBJ2-2 TRBV5-1
ASSHGDSRHEQY NA TRBJ2-7 TRBV11-3
ASSSPLPLTAYEQY NA TRBJ2-7 TRBV11-2
AISEGVKNIQY NA TRBJ2-4 TRBV10-3
ASSLVRDSNTGELF NA TRBJ2-2 TRBV5-8
ASSDEY NA TRBJ1-5 TRBV6-4
ASSVQGGDYTGELF TRBD2 TRBJ2-2 TRBV9
ASGLTGGTEAS TRBD1 TRBJ1-1 TRBV12-5
ASSGSGLGSRGSGELF TRBD2 TRBJ2-2 TRBV19
ASQGGNTEAF TRBD1 TRBJ1-1 TRBV5-6
TSSQEELAGGTGDTQY NA TRBJ2-3 TRBV1
AISDSGEANEQF NA TRBJ2-1 TRBV10-3
ASSVARETEAF NA TRBJ1-1 TRBV7-3
ASSLAGGAYNEQF TRBD2 TRBJ2-1 TRBV5-1
ASSSEGLAYTGELF TRBD2 TRBJ2-2 TRBV7-2
ASSGTLGDKQF NA TRBJ2-1 TRBV6-1
ASSLTGANNEKLF TRBD1 TRBJ1-4 TRBV5-1
SVEGGRGRVGTQY NA TRBJ2-5 TRBV29-1
ASRGGETQY NA TRBJ2-5 TRBV11-2
ASSSPLAIYGYT NA TRBJ1-2 TRBV19
ASSLDTWNTEAF NA TRBJ1-1 TRBV7-3
ASSGRGGYPEQY NA TRBJ2-7 TRBV9